This is a list of T cell receptor beta chains from one sample in a study of blood T cell repertoires in COVID-19. The protocol was immunoSEQ multiplex PCR, while the TCRdb copy is restricted to in-frame clones and leaves out a portion. The data show 55,000 to 70,000 clones, around 90% seen once. Specimen: peripheral blood. The receptors derive from a woman aged 18-29 years with acute or convalescent COVID-19. Both conserved end residues are part of each CDR3. The D gene is left open where the match is weak. The size of a clone is reported for some rows only, either as once, few or many, or as a class for expanded clones.

V gene	J gene	CDR3 length	D gene	clone size	CDR3 DNA	CDR3 protein
TRBV4-1	TRBJ2-4	15	TRBD2	NA	TGCGCCAGCAGCCAAGATACTAGCGGGAAAAACATTCAGTACTTC	CASSQDTSGKNIQYF
TRBV2	TRBJ1-5	16	NA	NA	TGTGCCAGCAGTGTGTTGGGGCTATATAGCAATCAGCCCCAGCATTTT	CASSVLGLYSNQPQHF
TRBV5-1	TRBJ2-1	15	NA	NA	TGCGCCAGCAGCCTGGGCAGAGGAGACTACAATGAGCAGTTCTTC	CASSLGRGDYNEQFF
TRBV6-5	TRBJ2-5	14	TRBD1	NA	TGTGCCAGCAGTTATGGGGACAGGGGACAGACCCAGTACTTC	CASSYGDRGQTQYF
TRBV5-6	TRBJ1-3	16	NA	NA	TGTGCCAGCAGCTTGCGGACATCCTCCTCTGGAAACACCATATATTTT	CASSLRTSSSGNTIYF
TRBV28	TRBJ1-1	12	NA	NA	TGTGCCAGCGGGCGAACGAACACTGAAGCTTTCTTT	CASGRTNTEAFF
TRBV2	TRBJ2-1	15	TRBD2	many	TGTGCCAGCAGTGAGATGCGGGAGGGCAACAATGAGCAGTTCTTC	CASSEMREGNNEQFF
TRBV15	TRBJ1-3	21	TRBD1	NA	TGTGCCACCAGCGCCCGGAGGGACAGGGGAAATGCTGTCGGTTCTGGAAACACCATATATTTT	CATSARRDRGNAVGSGNTIYF
TRBV30	TRBJ1-6	14	NA	NA	TGTGCCTGGAGTGCAAACGGAGGTAATTCACCCCTCCACTTT	CAWSANGGNSPLHF
TRBV27	TRBJ2-3	12	NA	NA	TGTGCCAGCAGTCCCAGGGGAGATACGCAGTATTTT	CASSPRGDTQYF
TRBV28	TRBJ1-1	17	NA	NA	TGTGCCAGCAGTTCGGGGGATCTGGGTTGGTTCGACACTGAAGCTTTCTTT	CASSSGDLGWFDTEAFF
TRBV7-8	TRBJ2-3	17	TRBD2	once	TGTGCCAGCAGCGCCCGAGCAGGAGCGGGGGGAACAGATACGCAGTATTTT	CASSARAGAGGTDTQYF
TRBV21-1	TRBJ2-1	20	NA	NA	TGTGCCACCACCCCGGGATTCAGCGGGAGGGCCGGGAGGGCCTACAATGAGCAGTTCTTC	CATTPGFSGRAGRAYNEQFF
TRBV28	TRBJ1-4	15	NA	NA	TGTGCCAGCAGTTTGAGTCCGGGGGAGGGTGAAAAACTGTTTTTT	CASSLSPGEGEKLFF
TRBV5-6	TRBJ2-2	15	TRBD1	NA	TGTGCCAGCAGCTTCGGGACAGGGACCACCGGGGAGCTGTTTTTT	CASSFGTGTTGELFF
TRBV7-2	TRBJ2-5	13	NA	NA	TGTGCCAGCAGCTTAGTTGTCCGAGAGACCCAGTACTTC	CASSLVVRETQYF
TRBV7-2	TRBJ2-2	18	NA	NA	TGTGCCAGCAGCTTAGAGGTGTCGGTAGCATCCGTTGCCGGGGAGCTGTTTTTT	CASSLEVSVASVAGELFF
TRBV5-6	TRBJ2-7	15	TRBD2	NA	TGTGCCAGCAGCTTGAAGGCGGGAGGGCCCTACGAGCAGTACTTC	CASSLKAGGPYEQYF
TRBV4-3	TRBJ1-1	16	NA	NA	TGCGCCAGCAGCCAAGGGGCCAGATTTCCAAACACTGAAGCTTTCTTT	CASSQGARFPNTEAFF
TRBV11-2	TRBJ1-1	13	NA	NA	TGTGCCAGCAGCTTAGACAGGGACACTGAAGCTTTCTTT	CASSLDRDTEAFF
TRBV19	TRBJ1-2	15	TRBD1	NA	TGTGCCAGTAGTACCGGCGGAGGGACAGCCACGGGCTACACCTTC	CASSTGGGTATGYTF
TRBV7-9	TRBJ2-5	15	NA	NA	TGTGCCAGCAGCTTAGGACCGGGGGAGCGGGAGACCCAGTACTTC	CASSLGPGERETQYF
TRBV7-8	TRBJ2-5	16	TRBD2	NA	TGTGCCAGCAGCTTAGCGACGGGGGGGCCGGGGGAGACCCAGTACTTC	CASSLATGGPGETQYF
TRBV7-9	TRBJ1-2	15	TRBD1	NA	TGTGCCAGCAGCATGACAGGGGTACCCACCTATGGCTACACCTTC	CASSMTGVPTYGYTF
TRBV13	TRBJ2-5	16	TRBD2	NA	TGTGCCAGCAGCCCCGGGACTAGCGGGAGGAAAGAGACCCAGTACTTC	CASSPGTSGRKETQYF
TRBV7-2	TRBJ1-6	19	TRBD1	NA	TGTGCCAGCAGCCCCGGCCAGGGGGAACTTTTCTCCTATAATTCACCCCTCCACTTT	CASSPGQGELFSYNSPLHF
TRBV18	TRBJ1-1	13	NA	NA	TGTGCCAGCTCTCCCCGGGGGATGACTGAAGCTTTCTTT	CASSPRGMTEAFF
TRBV27	TRBJ2-1	14	NA	NA	TGTGCCAGCAGTTTAGGGGGCTTGTACAATGAGCAGTTCTTC	CASSLGGLYNEQFF
TRBV9	TRBJ1-1	12	NA	NA	TGTGCCAGCAAGGGGCTGAACACTGAAGCTTTCTTT	CASKGLNTEAFF
TRBV19	TRBJ1-1	13	NA	NA	TGTGCCAGTAGTATGACGGGGAACACTGAAGCTTTCTTT	CASSMTGNTEAFF
TRBV5-1	TRBJ2-7	15	TRBD2	NA	TGCGCCAGCACCGATCTAGCGGGAGTAACCCACGAGCAGTACTTC	CASTDLAGVTHEQYF
TRBV2	TRBJ1-1	16	NA	NA	TGTGCCAGCAGAGCACGACAGGAACGGAGAAAATCTGAAGCTTTCTTT	CASRARQERRKSEAFF
TRBV19	TRBJ1-1	14	TRBD1	once	TGTGCCAGTAGTCCGAGGGGGCGAGGCACTGAAGCTTTCTTT	CASSPRGRGTEAFF
TRBV7-8	TRBJ1-3	17	TRBD1	once	TGTGCCAGCAGCCTAAACGGGGACAGCTTCTCTGGAAACACCATATATTTT	CASSLNGDSFSGNTIYF
TRBV6-2/TRBV6-3	TRBJ2-1	15	NA	NA	TGTGCCAGCAGTCCCTTGAGCGACTCCTACAATGAGCAGTTCTTC	CASSPLSDSYNEQFF
TRBV29-1	TRBJ1-4	14	NA	NA	TGCAGCTCTACAGGGTTGGCAGTTAATGAAAAACTGTTTTTT	CSSTGLAVNEKLFF
TRBV28	TRBJ1-5	16	NA	NA	TGTGCCAGCAGAATCGGAGGGGATTATAGCAATCAGCCCCAGCATTTT	CASRIGGDYSNQPQHF
TRBV5-5	TRBJ1-1	18	NA	NA	TGTGCCAGCAGCTTGGGTTGGGTTCTTTCTCATTCGGGTACTGAAGCTTTCTTT	CASSLGWVLSHSGTEAFF
TRBV25-1	TRBJ2-3	15	TRBD1	NA	TGTGCCAGCAGTGAGCCCCAGGGGGCCACAGATACGCAGTATTTT	CASSEPQGATDTQYF
TRBV9	TRBJ1-4	14	TRBD1	NA	TGTGCCAGCAGCGAGACAGGGTCCAGTGAAAAACTGTTTTTT	CASSETGSSEKLFF
TRBV20-1	TRBJ2-1	17	TRBD2	NA	TGCAGTGCTAGTTCCCCTAGAGGACTAGCGGTTTACAATGAGCAGTTCTTC	CSASSPRGLAVYNEQFF
TRBV2	TRBJ2-1	15	NA	NA	TGTGCCAGCAGCCTCCAGGGTAGGTCCTACAATGAGCAGTTCTTC	CASSLQGRSYNEQFF
TRBV7-8	TRBJ2-1	15	NA	NA	TGTGCCAGCAGCTTAGCAGGCGGGATGGTGGGTGAGCAGTTCTTC	CASSLAGGMVGEQFF